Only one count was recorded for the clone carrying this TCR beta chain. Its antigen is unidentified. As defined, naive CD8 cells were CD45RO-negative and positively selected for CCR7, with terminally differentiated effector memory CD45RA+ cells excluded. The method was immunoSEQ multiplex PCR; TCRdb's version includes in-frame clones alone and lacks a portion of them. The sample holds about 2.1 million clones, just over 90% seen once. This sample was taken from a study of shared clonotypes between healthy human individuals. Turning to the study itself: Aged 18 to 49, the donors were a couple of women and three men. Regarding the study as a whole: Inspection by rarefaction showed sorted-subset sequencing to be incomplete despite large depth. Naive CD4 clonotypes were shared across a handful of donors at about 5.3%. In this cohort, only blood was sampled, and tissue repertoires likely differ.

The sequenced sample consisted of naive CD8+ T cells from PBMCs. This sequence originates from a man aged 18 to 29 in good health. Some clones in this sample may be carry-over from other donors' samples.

The CDR3 nucleotides are TGTGCCAGCAGTGGAGTAACAGGGGGCGATCCCTATGGCTACACCTTC. Its protein product is CASSGVTGGDPYGYTF. The chain has TRBV28 and TRBJ1-2, with 9 bases fitting TRBD1. Trimming cost V 5 bases and J 4 bases; bases outside gene matches: 11. There are 16 residues in the CDR3. Germline CDR1 reads MDHEN; CDR2 reads SYDVKM.